This is a list of T cell receptor beta chains from one sample in a study of cytomegalovirus exposure and HLA in healthy donors. TCRdb's table, derived via immunoSEQ multiplex PCR, lists solely in-frame clones and lacks some. The profile shows around 120,000 clones, over 70% of them singletons. The sample consisted of PBMCs. The receptors come from a woman aged 40 to 50 in good health and CMV-seronegative. The CDR3 runs from the conserved cysteine through the conserved F or W. Fields, in order: clone size, J gene, V gene, D gene, CDR3 protein, CDR3 DNA. A D gene is named only where the DNA matches it firmly. Expanded clones get a size class; other rows say once, few or many, or leave the size out.

>once|TRBJ2-6|TRBV19|.
CASSIDRSSGANVLTF
TGTGCCAGTAGTATAGATAGAAGCTCTGGGGCCAACGTCCTGACTTTC
>.|TRBJ1-2|TRBV12-5|.
CASGNQRERGYTF
TGTGCTAGTGGCAATCAGAGGGAGCGTGGCTACACCTTC
>.|TRBJ1-2|TRBV27|TRBD1
CASSLFNFGQELYGYTF
TGTGCCAGCAGTTTATTTAATTTTGGACAGGAACTATATGGCTACACCTTC
>.|TRBJ1-1|TRBV19|.
CASQAGGLGAFF
TGTGCCAGTCAGGCCGGGGGGTTGGGTGCTTTCTTT
>few|TRBJ1-2|TRBV10-3|.
CAIWGAGGYTF
TGTGCCATCTGGGGCGCGGGGGGCTACACCTTC
>.|TRBJ2-1|TRBV7-2|TRBD1
CASRGQGSSYNEQFF
TGTGCCAGCAGGGGACAGGGAAGCTCCTACAATGAGCAGTTCTTC
>few|TRBJ2-5|TRBV7-2|.
CASSPRGETQYF
TGTGCCAGCAGCCCGCGAGGGGAGACCCAGTACTTC
>.|TRBJ2-5|TRBV7-2|TRBD2
CASRITRLAGETQYF
TGTGCCAGCAGGATTACAAGGCTAGCGGGAGAGACCCAGTACTTC
>.|TRBJ2-4|TRBV4-1|TRBD2
CASSQVALAGARIAKNIQYF
TGCGCCAGCAGCCAAGTAGCCCTAGCGGGGGCCCGGATAGCCAAAAACATTCAGTACTTC
>few|TRBJ1-3|TRBV4-2|TRBD1
CASSQEGTGASRGNTIYF
TGTGCCAGCAGCCAGGAAGGGACAGGAGCTTCGAGGGGAAACACCATATATTTT
>.|TRBJ2-1|TRBV4-3|TRBD2
CASSQEGSGNNEQFF
TGCGCCAGCAGCCAAGAGGGTAGCGGGAACAATGAGCAGTTCTTC
>.|TRBJ2-1|TRBV6-5|.
CASSYGGTVTEQFF
TGTGCCAGCAGTTACGGGGGGACAGTAACCGAGCAGTTCTTC
>once|TRBJ1-3|TRBV18|.
CASSPLAKGDSGNTIYF
TGTGCCAGCTCACCACTGGCGAAGGGAGATTCCGGAAACACCATATATTTT
>.|TRBJ2-3|TRBV9|TRBD1
CASSVAPLLRDSSTDTQYF
TGTGCCAGCAGCGTAGCCCCGTTACTCCGGGACAGTAGCACAGATACGCAGTATTTT
>.|TRBJ2-1|TRBV7-9|.
CASSPPSGNEQFF
TGTGCCAGCAGCCCCCCTTCGGGCAATGAGCAGTTCTTC
>few|TRBJ2-1|TRBV7-2|TRBD2
CASSLRGGQFF
TGTGCCAGCAGCTTGCGGGGGGGCCAGTTCTTC
>.|TRBJ2-1|TRBV6-5|TRBD1
CASTHGTGWNEQFF
TGTGCCAGCACCCACGGGACAGGGTGGAATGAGCAGTTCTTC
>.|TRBJ2-1|TRBV7-9|.
CASSLTGTGDNEQFF
TGTGCCAGCAGCTTAACGGGAACGGGGGACAATGAGCAGTTCTTC
>once|TRBJ2-1|TRBV18|TRBD2
CASSPSSGASYNEQFF
TGTGCCAGCTCACCTAGTAGCGGGGCTTCCTACAATGAGCAGTTCTTC
>.|TRBJ1-5|TRBV7-8|.
CASSLASRRISNQPQHF
TGTGCCAGCAGCTTAGCGTCGCGCAGGATAAGTAATCAGCCCCAGCATTTT
>.|TRBJ1-1|TRBV4-3|.
CASSRSQGNTEAFF
TGCGCCAGCAGCCGCTCTCAGGGGAACACTGAAGCTTTCTTT
>.|TRBJ2-1|TRBV5-6|.
CASSLTSNEQFF
TGTGCCAGCAGTTTGACTAGCAATGAGCAGTTCTTC
>.|TRBJ2-2|TRBV28|TRBD1
CATRTGNTGELFF
TGTGCCACCAGGACAGGGAACACCGGGGAGCTGTTTTTT
>.|TRBJ1-5|TRBV6-1|.
CASSEASSNQPQHF
TGTGCCAGCAGTGAAGCTAGTAGCAATCAGCCCCAGCATTTT
>.|TRBJ2-1|TRBV5-6|.
CASSLFGRGSNEQFF
TGTGCCAGCAGCTTGTTTGGACGGGGAAGCAATGAGCAGTTCTTC
>.|TRBJ2-7|TRBV5-1|.
CASSLDTTPGEQYF
TGCGCCAGCAGCTTGGACACCACACCGGGCGAGCAGTACTTC
>.|TRBJ2-5|TRBV6-6|.
CASRESGGAETQYF
TGTGCCAGCAGGGAAAGTGGGGGGGCAGAGACCCAGTACTTC
>once|TRBJ2-3|TRBV29-1|TRBD2
CSGGLAGGGDTQYF
TGCAGCGGTGGACTAGCGGGGGGCGGGGATACGCAGTATTTT
>few|TRBJ2-2|TRBV19|.
CASSIIVNTGELFF
TGTGCCAGTAGTATTATTGTCAACACCGGGGAGCTGTTTTTT
>many|TRBJ2-7|TRBV4-2|TRBD2
CASSSLTSGRYEQYF
TGTGCCAGCAGCTCCCTGACTAGCGGGAGATACGAGCAGTACTTC
>few|TRBJ2-5|TRBV6-6|.
CASSYSSVGSQETQYF
TGTGCCAGCAGTTACTCGAGCGTAGGATCCCAAGAGACCCAGTACTTC
>.|TRBJ2-5|TRBV5-1|TRBD2
CASSLALAKETQYF
TGCGCCAGCAGCTTGGCACTAGCGAAAGAGACCCAGTACTTC
>.|TRBJ1-5|TRBV10-3|TRBD1
CAIRGQGTNQPQHF
TGTGCCATCAGGGGACAGGGGACGAATCAGCCCCAGCATTTT
>.|TRBJ2-7|TRBV21-1|.
CASSKLSVTGGHTYEQYF
TGTGCCAGCAGCAAACTGAGTGTGACAGGGGGCCACACCTACGAGCAGTACTTC
>.|TRBJ2-1|TRBV27|TRBD1
CASSLYSGQGIWNEQFF
TGTGCCAGCAGTTTGTATTCGGGACAGGGGATTTGGAATGAGCAGTTCTTC